Below are 16 T cell receptor beta chains sequenced from a single sample in a study of low-dose radiotherapy and immunotherapy resistance in tumors. Primers targeting TRAV and TRBV primed first-strand cDNA, covering alpha and beta chains. With a constant-region primer and a V-primer adapter, TCRs were subjected to approximately 21 PCR cycles of amplification. TCRdb passed the reads through MiXCR, listing each CDR3 protein once. This sample yields around 68,000 distinct CDR3 sequences, of which roughly 29% are seen a single time; approximately 7% belongs to the top ten. Time point noted: before trial treatment. The source material was PBMCs, sampled before treatment. The receptors derive from a male donor with rectosigmoid adenocarcinoma.

This clonotype was recorded many times. The genes are TRBV30 and TRBJ1-5; the D is unclear. The length of the CDR3 is 13 residues. V was trimmed by 1 base and J by 4 bases, leaving 8 bases between them. In germline, CDR1 is GTSNPN, CDR2 SVGIG (reference sequence). The CDR3, as DNA: TGTGCCTGGAGTGAAAACAGTAATCAGCCCCAGCATTTT. Its protein is CAWSENSNQPQHF.

The chain recombines TRBV29-1 with TRBJ2-5; D remains unclear. The germline V and J ends were trimmed by 7 bases and 5 bases, with 11 bases remaining between them. The CDR3 has 11 amino acids. CDR1 is SQVTM, CDR2 ANQGSEA, per germline. The CDR3 here is CSGGVQETQYF. The DNA for the CDR3 is TGCAGCGGTGGGGTCCAGGAGACCCAGTACTTC. Filled out from reference TRBV29-1 and TRBJ2-5, the complete variable domain reads SAVISQKPSRDICQRGTSLTIQCQVDSQVTMMFWYRQQPGQSLTLIATANQGSEATYESGFVIDKFPISRPNLTFSTLTVSNMSPEDSSIYLCSGGVQETQYFGPGTRLLVL.

This clonotype was observed many times. V usage is TRBV11-3 and J usage is TRBJ1-1; 8 bases are a match to TRBD1. V dropped 5 bases and J dropped 1; count of bases not matched to a gene: 3. Germline-derived CDR1 and CDR2 are SGHNT and YENEEA. This CDR3 spans 14 amino acids. For the CDR3, the DNA is TGTGCCAGCAGCCGCGGGACAGGGAACACTGAAGCTTTCTTT. It is translated as CASSRGTGNTEAFF.

This clonotype was observed at least ten times. V gene TRBV6-2 or TRBV6-3 combines with J gene TRBJ2-7; TRBD1 matches at 7 bases. This CDR3 has 14 amino acids. Germline trimming cut 5 bases from V and 0 bases from J; bases unmatched to any gene: 4. CDR1 and CDR2 (germline): MNHEY, SVGEGT. CDR3 nucleotide sequence: TGTGCCAGCAGTCCAGGGGACAGCTCCTACGAGCAGTACTTC. Protein sequence: CASSPGDSSYEQYF.

This clonotype was recorded only once. J is TRBJ2-7 and V is TRBV7-8; TRBD1 agrees at 11 bases. The junction had 12 bases not matched to a gene; V was cut back by 3 bases and J by 5 bases. CDR3 size: 17 residues. The germline CDR1 and CDR2 sequences are SGHVS and FQNEAQ. CDR3 region: CASSFTPGTGGKDEQYF. CDR3 in DNA: TGTGCCAGCAGCTTCACCCCCGGGACAGGGGGGAAGGACGAGCAGTACTTC.

In this sample, this clonotype turned up many times. The gene calls are TRBV28 and TRBJ2-3; 7 nucleotides line up with TRBD2. The CDR3 spans 15 residues. Germline CDR1 reads MDHEN; CDR2 reads SYDVKM. V shed 5 bases and J 2 bases; nucleotides not matched to a gene: 7. The CDR3 loop reads CASSPWDYDTDTQYF. In nucleotides, the CDR3 is TGTGCCAGCAGTCCTTGGGACTATGACACAGATACGCAGTATTTT.

This clonotype occurred many times. The gene calls are TRBV12-3 or TRBV12-4 and TRBJ2-1; D call uncertain. This CDR3 has 14 amino acids. V lost 3 bases to trimming and J lost 4 bases, with 10 bases between them. Here the CDR3 reads CASSFYGPYNEQFF. In DNA form, the CDR3 reads TGTGCCAGCAGTTTTTACGGACCTTACAATGAGCAGTTCTTC.

This clonotype was seen repeatedly, ten times or more. V usage is TRBV28 and J usage is TRBJ1-2; no reliable D call. V was clipped by 1 base and J by 4 bases, with 10 bases between them. Germline V lookup: CDR1 MDHEN, CDR2 SYDVKM. The CDR3 length is 14 residues. CDR3 sequence (DNA): TGTGCCAGCAGTTTATTCGCCAGGTCCTATGGCTACACCTTC. Encoded protein: CASSLFARSYGYTF.

This clonotype was seen many times. The chain uses TRBV7-9 and TRBJ2-1; D is perhaps TRBD1 or TRBD2 (5 bases each). Between the trimmed V and J ends, which lost 1 base and 8 bases, there was a span of 18 bases. CDR1 is SEHNR, CDR2 FQNEAQ, per germline (reference sequence). This CDR3 region has 16 residues. The CDR3 spells CASSLGERSLGDEQFF. In nucleotides, the CDR3 is TGTGCCAGCAGCTTAGGGGAGCGGAGTTTAGGGGATGAGCAGTTCTTC.

This clonotype was observed at least ten times. The chain is built from TRBV6-6 and TRBJ1-4, with TRBD1 as a possible D gene (5 bases). Germline CDR1 MNHNY, CDR2 SVGAGI (reference sequence). The CDR3 is 13 residues long. The V gene lost 2 bases and the J gene lost 7 bases, with 8 bases spanning the gap. The CDR3 region is CASSYGTGEKLFF. CDR3 coding DNA: TGTGCCAGCAGTTACGGGACTGGTGAAAAACTGTTTTTT.

This clonotype showed up many times. CDR3 in DNA: TGTGCCAGCAGCCCCGGGACAGCCTACAATGAGCAGTTCTTC. The encoded protein is CASSPGTAYNEQFF. The chain couples TRBV5-4 to TRBJ2-1, with 7 bases matching TRBD1. The germline gives CDR1 SGHNT, CDR2 YYREEE (reference sequence). The ends lost 4 bases at V and 2 bases at J; junction bases unmatched: 3. The CDR3 covers 14 residues.

In this sample, this clonotype turned up many times. The rearrangement uses TRBV27 and TRBJ2-6; 7 bases line up with TRBD2. The germline gives CDR1 MNHEY, CDR2 SMNVEV (reference sequence). The V gene end was trimmed by 0 bases and the J gene end by 4 bases; junction bases not matched to a gene: 0. The CDR3 totals 15 residues. The CDR3 sequence is CASSLSAGGANVLTF. In DNA form, the CDR3 reads TGTGCCAGCAGTTTATCAGCGGGAGGGGCCAACGTCCTGACTTTC.

This clonotype was counted a few times. This chain uses TRBV5-1 with TRBJ2-7; 9 nucleotides line up with TRBD1. Trimming removed 4 bases from V and 3 bases from J; junction bases left unmatched: 8. This CDR3 spans 15 amino acids. CDR1 is SGHRS, CDR2 YFSETQ, per germline. The CDR3 sequence is CASSGGQGALYEQYF. In nucleotides, the CDR3 is TGCGCCAGCAGCGGGGGACAGGGTGCCCTCTACGAGCAGTACTTC.

This clonotype was recorded many times. This chain joins TRBV11-2 and TRBJ1-2, with TRBD1 matching 8 bases. The CDR3 is 16 amino acids. The germline V gene encodes CDR1 SGHAT and CDR2 FQNNGV. After removal of 5 bases from V and 4 bases from J, the junction contained 12 bases not matched to a gene. CDR3 residues: CASSKTGTGGRYGYTF. CDR3 coding DNA: TGTGCCAGCAGCAAGACCGGGACAGGTGGCCGCTATGGCTACACCTTC. Full variable domain (outside the CDR3, taken from reference TRBV11-2 and TRBJ1-2): EAGVAQSPRYKIIEKRQSVAFWCNPISGHATLYWYQQILGQGPKLLIQFQNNGVVDDSQLPKDRFSAERLKGVDSTLKIQPAKLEDSAVYLCASSKTGTGGRYGYTFGSGTRLTVV.

There are many counts of this clonotype. This chain connects TRBV7-9 to TRBJ1-4; D is unclear. The V gene lost 5 bases and the J gene lost 0 bases, with 13 bases spanning the gap. The CDR3 totals 16 residues. In germline, CDR1 is SEHNR, CDR2 FQNEAQ (reference sequence). The CDR3 coding sequence is TGTGCCAGCAGCGGAGGGTCCACATCAACTAATGAAAAACTGTTTTTT. Protein product: CASSGGSTSTNEKLFF.

This clonotype was seen at least ten times. The rearrangement uses TRBV19 and TRBJ2-5; possibly TRBD1 for D (5 bases). In germline, CDR1 is LNHDA, CDR2 SQIVND (reference sequence). There are 14 residues in the CDR3. V lost 5 bases and J lost 3, with 13 bases in between. Here the CDR3 reads CASSSWLGEETQYF. Here the CDR3 DNA reads TGTGCCAGTAGTTCCTGGCTAGGGGAAGAGACCCAGTACTTC. The full variable domain, its missing parts supplied by reference TRBV19 and TRBJ2-5, is DGGITQSPKYLFRKEGQNVTLSCEQNLNHDAMYWYRQDPGQGLRLIYYSQIVNDFQKGDIAEGYSVSREKKESFPLTVTSAQKNPTAFYLCASSSWLGEETQYFGPGTRLLVL.